This TCR beta chain derives from a study of blood T cell repertoires in COVID-19 (dated by TCRdb to the early 2020s). For the study in its entirety: Samples covering the acute and convalescent phases of COVID-19 were provided by collaborators in the United States, Italy and Spain. HLA class I and class II types, where available, came from metadata supplied by the sample provider rather than from assay-based typing. The repertoires were made available in a free public database intended to serve as a resource for research on the immune response to SARS-CoV-2. Sample metadata almost always included a de-identified subject ID, COVID-19 status, age in years and sex. The material from the prospective study consisted of cDNA or gDNA derived from T cells, B-cell-depleted T cells, or PBMCs. The dataset comprised deeply sampled blood TCRbeta repertoires from subjects exposed to, actively infected with, or recovered from COVID-19. The samples were drawn from two sources: the first 160 participants of the ongoing ImmuneRACE study, and 1,200 or so subjects contributed by 6 global collaborators.

Another Seattle source contributed samples from volunteer blood donors who had recovered from COVID-19. Collaborating institutions collected whole blood in K2EDTA tubes following their own protocols. For TCRbeta analysis, collaborators shipped samples in one of three forms: frozen whole blood, isolated PBMCs, or DNA extracted from either of those sample types. What the authors observed across the whole study: The amount of clinical and demographic metadata varied by source and participant and was provided uncurated.

The CDR3 numbers 13 residues from cysteine through phenylalanine. The kept DNA is CDR3 alone, 39 bases in frame from the first base. For this chain, trimming is 7 bases at the V end and 8 bases at the J end, and the number of junction bases without a gene match is 6. CDR1 and CDR2 are drawn from the germline V gene (reference sequence): GTSNPN, SVGIG. Comment on this clone: Its antigen specificity is not known. No per-base quality is available; no much larger clone lies one base away.

The immunoSEQ Assay, a bias-controlled multiplex PCR, was used to amplify TCRbeta CDR3 regions from genomic DNA. In the authors' own workflow: Within the assay, amplification of reference gene primers was used to estimate how many nucleated cells each sample contained. Sequence reads were collapsed and filtered to measure the absolute abundance of every unique TCRbeta CDR3 rearrangement. For each sample, productive Simpson clonality was calculated by taking the square root of Simpson's diversity index across productive rearrangements. In TCRdb, the immuneACCESS table is reduced to in-frame sequences with V and J assigned. These tables do not hold every clone; where another copy was compared, an unresolved V gene accounts for under half, and the others remain unexplained. That table is the source of V, J and clone size, and D and trimming were worked out from the DNA. In this sample the table shows over 250,000 clones, 88% of which occur a single time. 0.99% of the sample is held by the ten biggest clonotypes.

In this chain, TRBV30 is recombined with TRBJ2-1, with 12 bases aligning to TRBD1. Sequenced: peripheral blood. The sequence was collected from a woman between 40 and 55 years old who had recovered from COVID-19. CDR3 reads: CASPGQGADEQFF. The DNA sequence reads TGTGCCTCACCGGGACAGGGGGCGGATGAGCAGTTCTTC.